Shown below are 25 T cell receptor beta chains from a single sample sequenced in a study of blood T cell repertoires in COVID-19. TCRdb's table, derived via immunoSEQ multiplex PCR, lists solely in-frame clones and lacks some. The sample consists of some 150,000 clones, about 85% of them appearing once. Material for sequencing was peripheral blood. These receptors all stem from a man between 60 and 70 years old with COVID-19, enrolled during active disease.

This clone has just a few counts. The chain employs TRBV7-2 and TRBJ1-1; TRBD1 matches 11 bases. This CDR3 is built from 15 residues. J lost 4 bases, V lost 5 bases, and 6 bases had no gene match. Germline CDR1 reads SGHTA; CDR2 reads FQGNSA. The CDR3 protein is CASSLGQGASTEAFF. CDR3 DNA sequence: TGTGCCAGCAGCCTCGGACAGGGGGCATCCACTGAAGCTTTCTTT.

The rearrangement links TRBV5-6 to TRBJ2-1, with D maybe TRBD2 (6 bases). Germline values: CDR1 SGHDT, CDR2 YYEEEE. The germline V and J ends were trimmed by 4 bases and 0 bases, with 11 bases remaining between them. This CDR3 has 15 residues. CDR3 amino acids: CASSIADSSYNEQFF. The CDR3 region has the DNA TGTGCCAGCAGCATAGCGGATAGCTCCTACAATGAGCAGTTCTTC.

This clone was counted only a few times. The chain is built from TRBV4-3 and TRBJ1-4; D is undetermined. This CDR3 spans 15 amino acids. Trimming removed 0 bases at V and 8 bases at J, with 13 bases between. Germline V CDR1 and CDR2: LGHNA, YSLEER. This CDR3 reads CASSQDATLREKLFF. The CDR3 nucleotides are TGCGCCAGCAGCCAAGATGCAACACTACGCGAAAAACTGTTTTTT.

This chain links TRBV24-1 with TRBJ1-2; 7 nucleotides align to TRBD1. CDR1 KGHDR and CDR2 SFDVKD come from the germline V gene. The CDR3 runs 15 residues. J lost 10 bases, V lost 2 bases, and 12 bases had no gene match. CDR3 sequence reads: CATSDSKGQINDYTF. The CDR3 DNA reads as TGTGCCACCAGTGATTCCAAGGGACAGATTAACGACTACACCTTC.

This chain joins TRBV7-6 and TRBJ1-4, with TRBD1 matching over 12 bases. V lost 3 bases to trimming and J lost 2 bases; unmatched junction nucleotides: 10. This CDR3 has 19 amino acids. Germline lookup yields CDR1 SGHVS and CDR2 FNYEAQ. The CDR3 reads CASSLTGTGGSKTNEKLFF. The CDR3, as DNA: TGTGCCAGCAGCTTGACCGGGACAGGGGGCAGCAAGACTAATGAAAAACTGTTTTTT.

This clone was observed a single time. This chain connects TRBV7-6 to TRBJ2-3; TRBD2 agrees at 8 bases. The CDR3 is 15 amino acids. Germline loops: CDR1 SGHVS, CDR2 FNYEAQ. V was pared by 5 bases and J by 3 bases, with 7 bases of the junction left unmatched. DNA of the CDR3: TGTGCCAGCAGCCCGTCTTTAGCGGGAACAGATACGCAGTATTTT. Encoded protein: CASSPSLAGTDTQYF.

The J gene is TRBJ2-5, the V gene TRBV5-4; 7 positions agree with TRBD1. Looked up from germline, CDR1 is SGHNT and CDR2 is YYREEE (reference sequence). This CDR3 has 14 residues. V dropped 0 bases and J dropped 5; count of bases not matched to a gene: 4. This CDR3 is CASSLGGGGETQYF. The CDR3 DNA sequence: TGTGCCAGCAGCTTGGGAGGGGGCGGTGAGACCCAGTACTTC. Supplemented by reference TRBV5-4 and TRBJ2-5, the full variable domain reads ETGVTQSPTHLIKTRGQQVTLRCSSQSGHNTVSWYQQALGQGPQFIFQYYREEENGRGNFPPRFSGLQFPNYSSELNVNALELDDSALYLCASSLGGGGETQYFGPGTRLLVL.

This chain joins TRBV7-9 and TRBJ2-7; TRBD2 matches at 7 bases. Germline V CDR1 and CDR2: SEHNR, FQNEAQ (reference sequence). V shed 8 bases, J shed 4 bases, and the junction held 11 bases outside the gene matches. CDR3 length: 14 residues. In DNA, the CDR3 is TGTGCCAGCGTCCAGGGCGGGAGTGGTTACGAGCAGTACTTC. It specifies CASVQGGSGYEQYF.

CDR3 sequence: CAWSVGSSGSQETQYF. The DNA for the CDR3 is TGTGCCTGGAGTGTTGGGTCTAGCGGGAGCCAAGAGACCCAGTACTTC. V gene TRBV30 combines with J gene TRBJ2-5; TRBD2 agrees at 10 bases. The CDR3 has 16 residues. Germline loops: CDR1 GTSNPN, CDR2 SVGIG (reference sequence). With 0 bases clipped from V and 1 base from J, the junction kept 5 bases outside the gene matches.

The rearrangement links TRBV6-5 to TRBJ1-2; TRBD1 aligns across 7 bases. Trimming removed 0 bases from V and 8 bases from J; junction bases left unmatched: 6. The CDR3 runs to 14 residues. Germline CDR1 and CDR2: MNHEY and SVGAGI. The chain's CDR3 is CASSYSGQGEGYTF. For the CDR3, the DNA is TGTGCCAGCAGTTACTCGGGTCAGGGGGAAGGCTACACCTTC.

The V gene is TRBV7-2, the J gene TRBJ2-1, with D hard to call. In germline, CDR1 is SGHTA, CDR2 FQGNSA. The CDR3 covers 14 residues. Trimming cost V 3 bases and J 3 bases, with 9 bases left between them. The chain's CDR3 is CASSFSRLYNEQFF. The CDR3 bases are TGTGCCAGCAGCTTTTCGCGGCTCTACAATGAGCAGTTCTTC.

This sequence joins TRBV30 and TRBJ1-5, with D maybe TRBD1 (6 bases). Trimming removed 4 bases from V and 4 bases from J, with 14 bases in between. The CDR3 contains 14 residues. Germline CDR1 GTSNPN, CDR2 SVGIG (reference sequence). CDR3 in amino acids: CAWTALDRNQPQHF. In DNA form, the CDR3 reads TGTGCCTGGACGGCCCTAGACAGGAATCAGCCCCAGCATTTT. Drawing the rest from reference TRBV30 and TRBJ1-5, the complete variable domain is SQTIHQWPATLVQPVGSPLSLECTVEGTSNPNLYWYRQAAGRGLQLLFYSVGIGQISSEVPQNLSASRPQDRQFILSSKKLLLSDSGFYLCAWTALDRNQPQHFGDGTRLSIL.

The genes are TRBV3-1 (or the pseudogene TRBV3-2) and TRBJ1-6; D unclear. With 6 bases removed from V and 3 bases from J, the gap between germline ends came to 9 bases. This CDR3 comprises 14 residues. From germline, CDR1 is LGHDT and CDR2 YNNKEL (reference sequence). The CDR3 region is CASRQTHYNSPLHF. CDR3 nucleotides: TGTGCCAGCAGACAGACACACTATAATTCACCCCTCCACTTT.

The J gene is TRBJ1-2, the V gene TRBV12-3 or TRBV12-4, with unresolved D. Between the trimmed V and J ends, which lost 4 bases and 4 bases, there was a span of 4 bases. The CDR3 loop spans 11 amino acids. The DNA of the CDR3 is TGTGCCAGCAGTTACTTCTATGGCTACACCTTC. Translating gives CASSYFYGYTF.

The chain couples TRBV18 to TRBJ1-2; D gene ambiguous. CDR1 and CDR2 from the germline V gene are KGHSH and LQKENI. V gave up 0 bases and J gave up 3 bases, with 14 bases separating them. This CDR3 region has 16 residues. CDR3 amino acids: CASSPPGTVFYYGYTF. As DNA, the CDR3 is TGTGCCAGCTCACCACCCGGTACAGTTTTTTACTATGGCTACACCTTC.

This chain joins TRBV28 and TRBJ1-2; D unresolved. The CDR3 contains 13 residues. V was shortened by 6 bases and J by 5 bases, with 13 bases between the two germline ends. Looked up from germline, CDR1 is MDHEN and CDR2 is SYDVKM. CDR3 in DNA: TGTGCCAGCAGGTCCCCAGATTCATATGGCTACACCTTC. It codes for CASRSPDSYGYTF.

The V call is TRBV11-2, the J call TRBJ2-5; a weak D match, TRBD1 (8 bases). This CDR3 is 16 amino acids long. The germline CDR1 and CDR2 sequences are SGHAT and FQNNGV. V dropped 2 bases and J dropped 4 bases, with 17 bases sitting between them. The CDR3: CASSLSGQGGLETQYF. CDR3 nucleotide sequence: TGTGCCAGCAGCTTAAGTGGACAGGGAGGGCTAGAGACCCAGTACTTC. The variable domain in full, with the rest retrieved from reference TRBV11-2 and TRBJ2-5, is EAGVAQSPRYKIIEKRQSVAFWCNPISGHATLYWYQQILGQGPKLLIQFQNNGVVDDSQLPKDRFSAERLKGVDSTLKIQPAKLEDSAVYLCASSLSGQGGLETQYFGPGTRLLVL.

The V and J genes are TRBV9 and TRBJ1-1; a possible D gene is TRBD1 (5 bases). CDR1 and CDR2 from the germline V gene are SGDLS and YYNGEE. The CDR3 consists of 15 residues. V lost 3 bases, J lost 2 bases, and 14 bases lay in between. CDR3 region: CASSGSDSSNTEAFF. CDR3 sequence (DNA): TGTGCCAGCAGCGGAAGCGACAGCTCAAACACTGAAGCTTTCTTT.

The gene calls are TRBV29-1 and TRBJ2-5; D unresolved. CDR3 length: 11 residues. Germline V gene data show CDR1 as SQVTM and CDR2 as ANQGSEA. V lost 1 base, J lost 7 bases, and 7 bases lay in between. Here the CDR3 reads CSVEGYGTQYF. CDR3 sequence (DNA): TGCAGCGTTGAAGGATACGGGACCCAGTACTTC.

V and J are TRBV21-1 and TRBJ2-7; the table's D gene call, TRBD2, was not cross checked with the DNA. TRBV21-1 is designated a pseudogene. CDR3 length: 12 residues. This CDR3 is CASLKTPYEQYF. The CDR3 DNA reads as TGTGCCAGCCTCAAGACTCCCTACGAGCAGTACTTC.

The chain employs TRBV21-1 and TRBJ1-2. TRBV21-1 is a known pseudogene. The CDR3 consists of 14 residues. CDR3 nucleotides: TGTGCCAGCAGCAAAGGCGGGGGGGCGAACGGCTACACCTTC. This encodes CASSKGGGANGYTF.

The chain employs TRBV28 and TRBJ2-2; D is possibly TRBD1 (6 bases). The germline V gene encodes CDR1 MDHEN and CDR2 SYDVKM. CDR3 length: 14 amino acids. The V end lost 4 bases, the J end lost 7 bases, and 13 bases lay between the germline ends. The CDR3 loop reads CASSSRTVYGELFF. The CDR3 nucleotides are TGTGCCAGCAGTTCCCGGACAGTTTACGGGGAGCTGTTTTTT.

The chain carries TRBV19 and TRBJ1-4; a possible D gene is TRBD1 (6 bases). The CDR3 has 14 amino acids. Germline V lookup: CDR1 LNHDA, CDR2 SQIVND (reference sequence). Trimming stripped 3 bases from V and 3 bases from J, with 8 bases between. The DNA for the CDR3 is TGTGCCAGTAGTATTACAGGGTCTAATGAAAAACTGTTTTTT. It translates to CASSITGSNEKLFF.

This sequence joins TRBV7-9 and TRBJ2-2; D perhaps matches TRBD2 (6 bases). The CDR3 covers 15 residues. Germline V gene lookup returns CDR1 SEHNR and CDR2 FQNEAQ (reference sequence). V was cut by 1 base and J by 5 bases, with 11 bases left in between. The DNA of the CDR3 is TGTGCCAGCAGCTTAGGTGGAGGAGGGACCGGGGAGCTGTTTTTT. It specifies CASSLGGGGTGELFF.

This chain connects TRBV6-5 to TRBJ1-2; D is perhaps TRBD1 (6 bases). The germline gives CDR1 MNHEY, CDR2 SVGAGI. The length of the CDR3 is 15 residues. Trimming took off 2 bases at V and 5 bases at J, with 15 bases between the two ends. The DNA of the CDR3 is TGTGCCAGCAGTTACCTCCACAGGGCAGAATATGGCTACACCTTC. Its translation: CASSYLHRAEYGYTF.